This TCR beta chain was captured in a study of early T cells in non-severe SARS-CoV-2 infection. Overall study: Sequenced bulk RNA came from whole blood that was unsorted, and chains were unpaired. Study outcomes and limitations: VDJdb matching, biased toward anti-spike CD8 responses, missed private and CD4 specificities.

Unique molecular identifiers were attached to individual cDNA molecules. TCRdb itself ran the 5' RACE reads through MiXCR, one entry per CDR3 protein. The data contain approximately 52,000 distinct CDR3 sequences, about 15% of them singletons. Trimming cost V 3 bases and J 6 bases, with 14 bases left between them. The CDR3 totals 14 residues. Germline CDR1 reads MNHEY; CDR2 reads SMNVEV (reference sequence). This clonotype was recorded many times. Its antigen is as yet unknown. The sequenced sample was whole blood, obtained at baseline. The rearrangement joins TRBV27 to TRBJ1-1; a possible D gene is TRBD1 (6 bases). This sequence originates from an adult who was a healthcare worker with PCR-confirmed SARS-CoV-2 infection or an uninfected control (not recorded which). CDR3 residues: CASSFTGTSAEAFF. CDR3 nucleotides: TGTGCCAGCAGTTTCACCGGGACATCGGCTGAAGCTTTCTTT.